The TCR beta chain described here comes from a study of blood T cells in healthy people across ages. Study-wide results and caveats: Possibly, changes in expanded clonotypes were confounded because donor CMV status was unknown. With naive T cell percentage, TCR beta diversity showed a strong correlation.

In regard to this clonotype: The antigen is undetermined. This may come from a read error, since a much larger clone is one base off.

Donors gave around 10 milliliters of peripheral blood apiece. The CDR3 spans 15 residues. Germline lookup yields CDR1 SGHRS and CDR2 YFSETQ. Trimming took 4 bases from V and 7 from J; bases not matched to a gene: 13. Using a J-beta primer mix together with a sample-barcoded 5' primer, a second PCR was run for about 6 to 12 cycles. TCRdb re-called the 5' RACE reads through MiXCR, storing one row per CDR3 protein. The sample holds over a million distinct CDR3 sequences, 40% to 50% seen once. Input material: blood. The chain joins TRBV5-1 to TRBJ2-7; 8 bases align to TRBD2. The receptor's source is a woman aged 60-70 years in good health. As DNA, the CDR3 is TGCGCCAGCAGCCAAACTAGCGGCAGAACCAATGAGCAGTACTTC. Its protein product is CASSQTSGRTNEQYF. The complete variable domain, with remaining parts taken from reference TRBV5-1 and TRBJ2-7, reads KAGVTQTPRYLIKTRGQQVTLSCSPISGHRSVSWYQQTPGQGLQFLFEYFSETQRNKGNFPGRFSGRQFSNSRSEMNVSTLELGDSALYLCASSQTSGRTNEQYFGPGTRLTVT.